The 15 T cell receptor beta chains listed next were all sequenced from one sample in a study of response to subunit inactivated influenza vaccine. From the RT-PCR reads, TCRdb called clonotypes with MiXCR, one entry per CDR3 protein. This table has about 540,000 distinct CDR3 sequences, less than 15% appearing once. The starting material was PBMCs from blood, obtained approximately 12 days after vaccination. The receptors were sampled from a man aged 50-60 years who received an inactivated influenza vaccine.

This chain connects TRBV9 to TRBJ2-5; maybe TRBD1 (5 bases). The CDR3 has 16 amino acids. V was cut by 4 bases and J by 1 base, with 17 bases left in between. CDR1 and CDR2 (germline): SGDLS, YYNGEE. The CDR3 DNA reads TGTGCCAGCAGCCCTCGATCTAGACAGTTCCAAGAGACCCAGTACTTC. It encodes CASSPRSRQFQETQYF.

In its sample, this clonotype was seen a few times. The chain employs TRBV14 and TRBJ2-3; 11 nucleotides align to TRBD2. The CDR3 runs to 15 residues. V was clipped by 6 bases and J by 7 bases; unmatched bases: 9. The germline gives CDR1 SGHDN, CDR2 FVKESK. CDR3: CASSLTSGRVNTQYF. CDR3 DNA sequence: TGTGCCAGCAGTCTCACTAGCGGGAGAGTAAATACGCAGTATTTT.

This clonotype was seen many times. The chain joins TRBV5-1 to TRBJ2-5; TRBD2 agrees at 8 bases. CDR3 size: 16 residues. Germline V gives CDR1 SGHRS, CDR2 YFSETQ. V was pared by 0 bases and J by 4 bases, with 8 bases of the junction left unmatched. The CDR3 sequence: CASSLASGGAAETQYF. The CDR3 coding sequence is TGCGCCAGCAGCTTGGCTTCGGGGGGGGCCGCAGAGACCCAGTACTTC.

The chain couples TRBV6-2 or TRBV6-3 to TRBJ2-1; the match to TRBD2 covers 8 bases. Germline CDR1 and CDR2: MNHEY and SVGEGT. The CDR3 sequence is 15 residues long. V was clipped by 3 bases and J by 6 bases; unmatched bases: 7. The CDR3 is CASSYVGREVNEQFF. The CDR3 nucleotides are TGTGCCAGCAGTTATGTTGGGCGGGAGGTCAATGAGCAGTTCTTC.

The chain links TRBV30 to TRBJ1-2; TRBD1 matches at 7 bases. Germline V gene sequence: CDR1 GTSNPN, CDR2 SVGIG (reference sequence). The CDR3 has 15 residues. Trimming at V came to 4 bases and at J to 6 bases, leaving 14 bases not matched to a gene. CDR3 residues: CAWTQGEDFYHGYTF. DNA of the CDR3: TGTGCCTGGACCCAGGGGGAGGATTTTTACCATGGCTACACCTTC. Combining the CDR3 with reference TRBV30 and TRBJ1-2 gives the whole variable domain SQTIHQWPATLVQPVGSPLSLECTVEGTSNPNLYWYRQAAGRGLQLLFYSVGIGQISSEVPQNLSASRPQDRQFILSSKKLLLSDSGFYLCAWTQGEDFYHGYTFGSGTRLTVV.

This clonotype was seen more than once but under ten times. The chain recombines TRBV12-3 or TRBV12-4 with TRBJ1-1; 7 bases line up with TRBD1. The CDR3 covers 15 residues. V lost 5 bases, J lost 5 bases, and 11 bases stayed unmatched. The chain's CDR3 is CASSPRGGGITEAFF. The CDR3, as DNA: TGTGCCAGCAGTCCACGGGGAGGGGGCATTACTGAAGCTTTCTTT.

The gene calls are TRBV18 and TRBJ2-7; D remains unclear. The CDR3 is 12 residues long. V was trimmed by 6 bases and J by 4 bases, leaving 10 bases between them. Germline V lookup: CDR1 KGHSH, CDR2 LQKENI. The CDR3 is CASSNVQYEQYF. Written as DNA, the CDR3 is TGTGCCAGCTCTAACGTTCAATACGAGCAGTACTTC. Variable domain in full (rest from reference TRBV18 and TRBJ2-7): NAGVMQNPRHLVRRRGQEARLRCSPMKGHSHVYWYRQLPEEGLKFMVYLQKENIIDESGMPKERFSAEFPKEGPSILRIQQVVRGDSAAYFCASSNVQYEQYFGPGTRLTVT.

The V call is TRBV25-1, the J call TRBJ2-7; weak D call: TRBD1 (6 bases). V was pared by 2 bases and J by 1 base, with 18 bases between. CDR1 is MGHDK, CDR2 SYGVNS, per germline. The CDR3 totals 17 residues. The CDR3 nucleotides read TGTGCCAGCAGTGAACGGAAGACCGGGACAACTTCCTACGAGCAGTACTTC. Translated: CASSERKTGTTSYEQYF.

The rearrangement joins TRBV12-3 or TRBV12-4 to TRBJ2-3; TRBD2 is a possible D gene (6 bases). The CDR3 sequence is 14 residues long. Deletions cut 4 bases from V and 4 bases from J, with 12 bases between. For the CDR3, the DNA is TGTGCCAGCAGTTCTAGCGATCAGCCAGATACGCAGTATTTT. Protein product: CASSSSDQPDTQYF.

This chain uses TRBV7-2 with TRBJ2-3; no clear D gene. The V and J ends lost 4 bases and 9 bases respectively, with 17 bases between them. The CDR3 covers 14 residues. Per the germline V gene, CDR1 is SGHTA and CDR2 is FQGNSA. The CDR3 here is CASSSGSHTSTQYF. The CDR3 DNA sequence: TGTGCCAGCAGCTCCGGCTCCCATACCTCCACGCAGTATTTT.

This clonotype was seen ten or more times. V usage is TRBV5-1 and J usage is TRBJ2-7, with a tentative D call TRBD1 (6 bases). Germline V gene lookup returns CDR1 SGHRS and CDR2 YFSETQ. Trimming took 4 bases from V and 6 from J, leaving 17 bases between them. The CDR3 extends over 14 amino acids. In DNA form, the CDR3 reads TGCGCCAGCAGCGGAAAAACACAGGGATCCGAGCAGTACTTC. It is translated as CASSGKTQGSEQYF.

This clonotype was seen a handful of times. CDR3 amino acids: CASRKERGSSYEQYF. DNA for the CDR3: TGTGCCAGCAGAAAAGAGAGAGGAAGCTCCTACGAGCAGTACTTC. The chain combines TRBV12-3 or TRBV12-4 with TRBJ2-7; D is ambiguous. Deletions cut 6 bases from V and 0 bases from J, with 15 bases between. The CDR3 totals 15 residues.

This clonotype was counted many times. The chain recombines TRBV6-1 with TRBJ1-1; 9 bases line up with TRBD1. The CDR3 runs to 16 residues. Germline CDR1 is MNHNS and CDR2 is SASEGT. With V trimmed by 6 bases and J by 2 bases, 10 bases remained unmatched. In DNA, the CDR3 is TGTGCCAGCAGGGACTGGGGGACAGGGCCCAACACTGAAGCTTTCTTT. This sequence encodes CASRDWGTGPNTEAFF.

In its sample, this clonotype was seen a few times. This sequence joins TRBV20-1 and TRBJ2-7, with 8 bases fitting TRBD1. With V trimmed by 3 bases and J by 6 bases, 13 bases remained unmatched. The CDR3 contains 15 residues. Germline CDR1 reads DFQATT; CDR2 reads SNEGSKA (reference sequence). CDR3 loop: CSARGTRQGFGEQYF. The CDR3 DNA reads as TGCAGTGCTAGGGGTACCCGACAGGGGTTTGGCGAGCAGTACTTC.

This chain joins TRBV9 and TRBJ2-2; TRBD2 matches at 13 bases. V was clipped by 5 bases and J by 1 base; unmatched bases: 8. CDR1 and CDR2 (germline): SGDLS, YYNGEE. The CDR3 consists of 18 residues. CDR3 in amino acids: CASRGTGTSGENTGELFF. The CDR3 DNA follows: TGTGCCAGCAGGGGAACGGGGACTAGCGGGGAGAACACCGGGGAGCTGTTTTTT.